The clone carrying this T cell receptor beta chain was seen at least ten times. Its antigen is not known. The source of the sample is a study of T cells in Graves' hyperthyroidism and ophthalmopathy. Amplification of TCR beta CDR3 regions used RNA as the template. Using the HTBI primer set, a first-round RT-PCR was run on the TCR CDR3. In TCRdb, the multiplex PCR reads were re-called with MiXCR into one record per CDR3 protein. In the table there are about 590,000 distinct CDR3 sequences, around 14% of which are singletons. The study, taken as a whole, reports: In simple terms, a model built on 13 V-J features told ophthalmopathy apart from stable hyperthyroidism.

From germline, CDR1 is SGDLS and CDR2 YYNGEE. CDR3 length: 14 residues. Trimming removed 3 bases from V and 7 bases from J; junction bases left unmatched: 7. The TCR comes from a young woman with Graves' ophthalmopathy. The sequenced sample consisted of blood. The rearrangement links TRBV9 to TRBJ2-1; 7 positions match TRBD2. The CDR3: CASSGGRGRNEQFF. CDR3 coding DNA: TGTGCCAGCAGCGGTGGGAGGGGCAGGAATGAGCAGTTCTTC.